The 27 T cell receptor beta chains presented below share a single source sample, sequenced in a study of cytotoxic CD8 clonotypes in ibrutinib-treated CLL. TCRdb's table, derived via immunoSEQ multiplex PCR, lists solely in-frame clones and lacks some. This repertoire shows 12,000 to 15,000 clones, over 50% found once; its top ten account for under 40%. The sequencing here drew on PBMCs, taken at an approximately 25-month disease-progression time point, from a patient treated with ibrutinib. These receptors were obtained from a human donor with chronic lymphocytic leukemia.

This chain's CDR3 is CASSVEGQAANEQFF. For the CDR3, the DNA is TGTGCCAGCAGCGTAGAGGGACAGGCTGCCAATGAGCAGTTCTTC. The chain employs TRBV9 and TRBJ2-1; 8 bases line up with TRBD1. From germline, CDR1 is SGDLS and CDR2 YYNGEE. This CDR3 contains 15 residues. V lost 0 bases to trimming and J lost 6 bases; unmatched junction nucleotides: 5.

The rearrangement links TRBV5-1 to TRBJ2-5, with 8 bases identical to TRBD1. The length of the CDR3 is 15 residues. V shed 0 bases, J shed 6 bases, and the junction held 7 bases outside the gene matches. Germline values: CDR1 SGHRS, CDR2 YFSETQ. Here the CDR3 reads CASSLALTGVKTQYF. In DNA form, the CDR3 reads TGCGCCAGCAGCTTGGCTCTGACAGGGGTGAAGACCCAGTACTTC.

This clone was found a few times. The chain employs TRBV27 and TRBJ1-2; 7 bases map to TRBD1. The J segment lost 6 bases and the V segment lost 4 bases, leaving 5 bases of the junction unmatched. This CDR3 spans 13 amino acids. Germline CDR1 reads MNHEY; CDR2 reads SMNVEV (reference sequence). CDR3 sequence reads: CASSSNRGNGYTF. CDR3 coding DNA: TGTGCCAGCAGTTCGAACAGGGGTAATGGCTACACCTTC.

This clone qualifies as medium-sized. The chain recombines TRBV19 with TRBJ1-6; the D is unclear. CDR1 is LNHDA and CDR2 is SQIVND in the germline V gene (reference sequence). This CDR3 contains 15 residues. V shed 0 bases and J shed 10 bases, with 13 bases lying between them. For the CDR3, the DNA is TGTGCCAGTAGTATAGATCGGGCGGCCATATCACCCCTCCACTTT. It codes for CASSIDRAAISPLHF.

The chain carries TRBV5-5 and TRBJ2-7; weak D call: TRBD1 (5 bases). The germline gives CDR1 SGHKS, CDR2 YYEKEE (reference sequence). This CDR3 region has 16 residues. Trimming removed 0 bases at V and 5 bases at J, with 18 bases between. CDR3 sequence: CASSLVLARDLDEQYF. The CDR3 region has the DNA TGTGCCAGCAGCTTGGTCCTTGCCAGGGATCTGGACGAGCAGTACTTC.

This clone was picked up a small number of times. The V call is TRBV19, the J call TRBJ2-2; perhaps TRBD1 as D (5 bases). Deletions cut 6 bases from V and 4 bases from J, with 12 bases between. The CDR3 is 14 amino acids. Germline CDR1 reads LNHDA; CDR2 reads SQIVND (reference sequence). The chain's CDR3 is CASRIRDRTGELFF. In DNA, the CDR3 is TGTGCCAGTAGAATCAGGGATCGCACCGGGGAGCTGTTTTTT.

This chain links TRBV23-1 with TRBJ1-5, with a tentative D call TRBD1 (6 bases). Being an ORF, TRBV23-1 has a function that is uncertain. V was trimmed by 11 bases and J by 3 bases, leaving 17 bases between them. This CDR3 is built from 14 residues. For the CDR3, the DNA is TGCGCCCCCAGTCCCGGACAGTCCAATCAGCCCCAGCATTTT. It yields the protein CAPSPGQSNQPQHF.

J is TRBJ2-7 and V is TRBV6-1; 10 positions agree with TRBD1. J was trimmed by 5 bases and V by 8 bases; bases with no gene match: 12. This CDR3 region has 15 residues. Germline-derived CDR1 and CDR2 are MNHNS and SASEGT. As DNA, the CDR3 is TGTGCCAGCGTGACGGGACAGGGGCCCTCGGACGAGCAGTACTTC. Translated, it gives CASVTGQGPSDEQYF.

V and J are TRBV6-5 and TRBJ1-2; D is possibly TRBD1 (6 bases). Germline lookup yields CDR1 MNHEY and CDR2 SVGAGI. Trimming took off 4 bases at V and 8 bases at J, with 14 bases between the two ends. This CDR3 spans 13 amino acids. The CDR3 nucleotides are TGTGCCAGCAGTTCCCTGACAGGTCGGGGCTACACCTTC. Translation gives CASSSLTGRGYTF.

The gene calls are TRBV2 and TRBJ2-3, with 9 bases lining up with TRBD2. This CDR3 comprises 14 residues. V lost 5 bases and J lost 6; bases outside the gene matches: 6. Germline lookup yields CDR1 SNHLY and CDR2 FYNNEI. The CDR3 spells CASSWASGTDTQYF. CDR3 nucleotides: TGTGCCAGCAGTTGGGCTAGCGGGACGGATACGCAGTATTTT. Full variable domain (missing parts from reference TRBV2 and TRBJ2-3): EPEVTQTPSHQVTQMGQEVILRCVPISNHLYFYWYRQILGQKVEFLVSFYNNEISEKSEIFDDQFSVERPDGSNFTLKIRSTKLEDSAMYFCASSWASGTDTQYFGPGTRLTVL.

The rearrangement links TRBV5-1 to TRBJ2-1, with D uncertain. CDR3 length: 15 amino acids. The germline V gene encodes CDR1 SGHRS and CDR2 YFSETQ. V was clipped by 4 bases and J by 0 bases, with 11 bases between them. The CDR3 DNA reads TGCGCCAGCAGCCCTGAAGGACCCTCCTACAATGAGCAGTTCTTC. It encodes CASSPEGPSYNEQFF.

The gene calls are TRBV7-9 and TRBJ2-1; 7 bases align to TRBD2. The CDR3 totals 16 residues. The germline V gene encodes CDR1 SEHNR and CDR2 FQNEAQ (reference sequence). The J segment lost 4 bases and the V segment lost 5 bases, leaving 11 bases of the junction unmatched. The CDR3 is CASSPPTGGNYNEQFF. The CDR3, as DNA: TGTGCCAGCAGCCCCCCGACCGGGGGGAATTACAATGAGCAGTTCTTC.

The rearrangement joins TRBV5-4 to TRBJ2-5; TRBD1 or TRBD2 may be the D gene (5 bases each). Germline lookup yields CDR1 SGHNT and CDR2 YYREEE (reference sequence). The V gene lost 7 bases and the J gene lost 5 bases, with 18 bases spanning the gap. The CDR3 extends over 14 amino acids. The CDR3 sequence: CASQLEGSSETQYF. The CDR3, as DNA: TGTGCCAGCCAGCTTGAGGGGTCTTCCGAGACCCAGTACTTC. Using reference TRBV5-4 and TRBJ2-5 for the parts outside the CDR3, the full variable domain is ETGVTQSPTHLIKTRGQQVTLRCSSQSGHNTVSWYQQALGQGPQFIFQYYREEENGRGNFPPRFSGLQFPNYSSELNVNALELDDSALYLCASQLEGSSETQYFGPGTRLLVL.

There are a few counts of this clone. V is TRBV5-6 and J is TRBJ2-2; 11 bases match TRBD2. Per the germline V gene, CDR1 is SGHDT and CDR2 is YYEEEE. CDR3 size: 15 residues. Losses at the gene ends were 4 bases for V and 8 bases for J; bases not matched to a gene: 7. CDR3 amino acids: CASSRLAGMEGELFF. The DNA for the CDR3 is TGTGCCAGCAGCCGACTAGCGGGGATGGAGGGGGAGCTGTTTTTT.

The CDR3 nucleotides are TGTGCCAGCAGCCCAGGGGACAGGGTGGGAGAAAAACTGTTTTTT. Translation gives CASSPGDRVGEKLFF. The chain combines TRBV7-8 with TRBJ1-4; TRBD1 aligns across 9 bases. The trim removed 5 bases at V and 8 bases at J, leaving 9 bases unmatched. This CDR3 is built from 15 residues. Germline CDR1 SGHVS, CDR2 FQNEAQ. Full variable domain (missing parts from reference TRBV7-8 and TRBJ1-4): GAGVSQSPRYKVAKRGQDVALRCDPISGHVSLFWYQQALGQGPEFLTYFQNEAQLDKSGLPSDRFFAERPEGSVSTLKIQRTQQEDSAVYLCASSPGDRVGEKLFFGSGTQLSVL.

V usage is TRBV5-4 and J usage is TRBJ2-2; D not certain. Trimming took 4 bases from V and 0 from J, leaving 7 bases between them. CDR3 length: 14 residues. The germline gives CDR1 SGHNT, CDR2 YYREEE (reference sequence). The CDR3 spells CASSPSSNTGELFF. The CDR3 DNA sequence: TGTGCCAGCAGCCCAAGTTCGAACACCGGGGAGCTGTTTTTT.

This clone is medium-sized in the sample. The chain links TRBV27 to TRBJ1-3; possibly TRBD1 for D (6 bases). Germline V gene sequence: CDR1 MNHEY, CDR2 SMNVEV (reference sequence). The CDR3 totals 14 residues. The V end lost 3 bases, the J end lost 3 bases, and 9 bases lay between the germline ends. This CDR3 is CASSLGGFGNTIYF. CDR3 sequence (DNA): TGTGCCAGCAGTTTGGGGGGCTTTGGAAACACCATATATTTT.

In its sample, this clone ranks as medium-sized. This chain connects TRBV19 to TRBJ1-1; a possible D gene is TRBD1 (5 bases). CDR3 length: 14 amino acids. Trimming stripped 3 bases from V and 4 bases from J, with 12 bases between. Germline CDR1 is LNHDA and CDR2 is SQIVND (reference sequence). CDR3 sequence (DNA): TGTGCCAGTAGTATTTCCGAGGGGTTCACTGAAGCTTTCTTT. It is translated as CASSISEGFTEAFF.

Of note for this clone: This specimen includes other DNA sequences encoding the same CDR3. This chain's CDR3 is CASSVVPGLGEKLFF. In DNA form, the CDR3 reads TGTGCCAGCAGCGTAGTCCCAGGCCTCGGGGAAAAACTGTTTTTT. This sequence joins TRBV9 and TRBJ1-4, with unresolved D. Per the germline V gene, CDR1 is SGDLS and CDR2 is YYNGEE. Trimming stripped 0 bases from V and 8 bases from J, with 14 bases between. This CDR3 has 15 amino acids.

By share, this clone ranks as medium-sized. The chain carries TRBV7-2 and TRBJ1-2; D is possibly TRBD1 (5 bases). Germline CDR1 SGHTA, CDR2 FQGNSA. V lost 5 bases and J 4 bases, leaving 14 bases between the germline ends. This CDR3 is 14 amino acids long. The CDR3, as DNA: TGTGCCAGCAGCCCAGCATGGGGCGGCTATGGCTACACCTTC. This translates into CASSPAWGGYGYTF. Full variable domain (outside the CDR3, taken from reference TRBV7-2 and TRBJ1-2): GAGVSQSPSNKVTEKGKDVELRCDPISGHTALYWYRQSLGQGLEFLIYFQGNSAPDKSGLPSDRFSAERTGGSVSTLTIQRTQQEDSAVYLCASSPAWGGYGYTFGSGTRLTVV.

A few counts support this clone. The chain joins TRBV2 to TRBJ1-4; TRBD1 matches 9 bases. CDR1 is SNHLY and CDR2 is FYNNEI in the germline V gene. The trim removed 6 bases at V and 7 bases at J, leaving 9 bases unmatched. CDR3 length: 15 amino acids. As DNA, the CDR3 is TGTGCCAGCAGAAATATACAGGGGGCAGGTGAAAAACTGTTTTTT. Residues: CASRNIQGAGEKLFF.

V usage is TRBV2 and J usage is TRBJ1-4, with D perhaps matching TRBD1 (6 bases). V lost 4 bases to trimming and J lost 3 bases, with 15 bases between them. CDR1 SNHLY and CDR2 FYNNEI come from the germline V gene. The CDR3 runs to 16 residues. In DNA form, the CDR3 reads TGTGCCAGCAGTGGGCTGGGGGCGGCGGCTAATGAAAAACTGTTTTTT. Its protein product is CASSGLGAAANEKLFF. Full variable domain (outside the CDR3, taken from reference TRBV2 and TRBJ1-4): EPEVTQTPSHQVTQMGQEVILRCVPISNHLYFYWYRQILGQKVEFLVSFYNNEISEKSEIFDDQFSVERPDGSNFTLKIRSTKLEDSAMYFCASSGLGAAANEKLFFGSGTQLSVL.

The chain employs TRBV5-1 and TRBJ2-7; D possibly matches TRBD1 or TRBD2 (5 bases each). The CDR3 sequence is 15 residues long. Per the germline V gene, CDR1 is SGHRS and CDR2 is YFSETQ. V lost 2 bases and J lost 1, with 13 bases in between. Here the CDR3 DNA reads TGCGCCAGCAGCTTCGCCGGGACCGCTTCCTACGAGCAGTACTTC. It translates to CASSFAGTASYEQYF. Full variable domain (outside the CDR3, taken from reference TRBV5-1 and TRBJ2-7): KAGVTQTPRYLIKTRGQQVTLSCSPISGHRSVSWYQQTPGQGLQFLFEYFSETQRNKGNFPGRFSGRQFSNSRSEMNVSTLELGDSALYLCASSFAGTASYEQYFGPGTRLTVT.

This clone is categorized as medium-sized. This chain joins TRBV25-1 and TRBJ1-2; a weak D match, TRBD1 (6 bases). Germline values: CDR1 MGHDK, CDR2 SYGVNS. The CDR3 spans 15 residues. V was shortened by 2 bases and J by 4 bases, with 14 bases between the two germline ends. The DNA of the CDR3 is TGTGCCAGCAGTGAAACAGGGCTGTTGAGCTATGGCTACACCTTC. It translates to CASSETGLLSYGYTF.

This sequence joins TRBV5-6 and TRBJ1-3; D remains unclear. The CDR3 is 16 residues long. Germline CDR1 and CDR2: SGHDT and YYEEEE. Trimming took 1 base from V and 2 from J, leaving 13 bases between them. The CDR3 sequence: CASSLTGVKAGNTIYF. The CDR3 nucleotides are TGTGCCAGCAGCTTGACCGGGGTCAAGGCTGGAAACACCATATATTTT.

J is TRBJ2-2 and V is TRBV27, with TRBD1 matching over 8 bases. Looked up from germline, CDR1 is MNHEY and CDR2 is SMNVEV (reference sequence). CDR3 size: 14 residues. The trim removed 4 bases at V and 4 bases at J, leaving 2 bases unmatched. Written as DNA, the CDR3 is TGTGCCAGCAGTTATACAGGGGGCACCGGGGAGCTGTTTTTT. Its protein product is CASSYTGGTGELFF.

The chain couples TRBV11-2 to TRBJ2-1, with 8 bases fitting TRBD2. J was trimmed by 9 bases and V by 5 bases; bases with no gene match: 9. This CDR3 is 14 amino acids long. Germline lookup yields CDR1 SGHAT and CDR2 FQNNGV. The CDR3: CASSPGLASPEQFF. In nucleotides, the CDR3 is TGTGCCAGCAGCCCCGGACTAGCTAGTCCTGAGCAGTTCTTC.